The 19 T cell receptor beta chains below come from one sample, sequenced in a study of graft-versus-host responses after intestinal transplantation. Graft samples were processed, releasing intraepithelial and lamina propria lymphocytes. The table came from immunoSEQ multiplex PCR; TCRdb's copy has only in-frame clones and leaves some out. The sample contains just under 65,000 clones, around 90% of which appear only once. The source material was ileum tissue, sampled 350 to 400 days after transplant. These receptors all stem from a human patient who received an intestinal transplant, so some T cells may come from the graft donor.

The V call is TRBV5-1, the J call TRBJ1-1; the D gene is possibly TRBD1 (6 bases). The germline gives CDR1 SGHRS, CDR2 YFSETQ. Trimming took off 6 bases at V and 5 bases at J, with 14 bases between the two ends. This CDR3 comprises 13 residues. The chain's CDR3 is CASTVRGRTEAFF. DNA for the CDR3: TGCGCCAGCACCGTCCGGGGGCGAACTGAAGCTTTCTTT. The full variable domain, with the rest looked up from reference TRBV5-1 and TRBJ1-1, is KAGVTQTPRYLIKTRGQQVTLSCSPISGHRSVSWYQQTPGQGLQFLFEYFSETQRNKGNFPGRFSGRQFSNSRSEMNVSTLELGDSALYLCASTVRGRTEAFFGQGTRLTVV.

The J gene is TRBJ1-2, the V gene TRBV7-9; 9 bases agree with TRBD1. The CDR3 runs 15 residues. Germline values: CDR1 SEHNR, CDR2 FQNEAQ (reference sequence). V was clipped by 1 base and J by 4 bases; unmatched bases: 4. The CDR3 loop reads CASSLDRGQGYGYTF. CDR3 DNA sequence: TGTGCCAGCAGCTTAGACCGGGGACAGGGCTATGGCTACACCTTC. Complete variable domain (other parts from reference TRBV7-9 and TRBJ1-2): DTGVSQNPRHKITKRGQNVTFRCDPISEHNRLYWYRQTLGQGPEFLTYFQNEAQLEKSRLLSDRFSAERPKGSFSTLEIQRTEQGDSAMYLCASSLDRGQGYGYTFGSGTRLTVV.

The V call is TRBV29-1, the J call TRBJ2-1; D possibly corresponds to TRBD2 (5 bases). Trimming stripped 5 bases from V and 1 base from J, with 12 bases between. The CDR3 length is 14 residues. CDR1 is SQVTM and CDR2 is ANQGSEA in the germline V gene. CDR3 coding DNA: TGCAGCGTTCCCGGAAGGGAGTCCTACAATGAGCAGTTCTTC. This sequence encodes CSVPGRESYNEQFF.

To note about this clone: At the DNA level, this CDR3 is encoded by other sequences in the same sample as well. The V gene is TRBV5-4, the J gene TRBJ1-6; no definite D call. The CDR3 is 14 amino acids. The ends were cut back, 0 bases at V and 9 bases at J, with 10 bases in the middle. Germline V gene lookup returns CDR1 SGHNT and CDR2 YYREEE (reference sequence). The CDR3 DNA sequence: TGTGCCAGCAGCTTGGTCCAAGCCGGTTCACCCCTCCACTTT. Translating gives CASSLVQAGSPLHF.

The genes are TRBV2 and TRBJ1-5; 9 positions match TRBD1. Germline CDR1 reads SNHLY; CDR2 reads FYNNEI. Losses at the gene ends were 8 bases for V and 2 bases for J; bases not matched to a gene: 7. The CDR3 runs 15 residues. The CDR3 reads CASGQTGGGNQPQHF. CDR3 DNA sequence: TGTGCCAGCGGCCAGACAGGGGGTGGCAATCAGCCCCAGCATTTT.

V is TRBV11-2 and J is TRBJ1-4, with D unclear. The germline V gene has CDR1 SGHAT and CDR2 FQNNGV. This CDR3 has 13 residues. V lost 3 bases and J lost 5, with 7 bases in between. The CDR3 is CASSLDGNEKLFF. DNA for the CDR3: TGTGCCAGCAGCTTGGATGGAAATGAAAAACTGTTTTTT.

The V gene is TRBV5-4, the J gene TRBJ2-1; D could derive from TRBD1 or TRBD2 (5 bases each). Trimming took 3 bases from V and 0 from J, leaving 13 bases between them. Germline-derived CDR1 and CDR2 are SGHNT and YYREEE (reference sequence). This CDR3 comprises 16 residues. CDR3 bases: TGTGCCAGCAGCTCCGGGACGGATCGCTCCTACAATGAGCAGTTCTTC. Its protein is CASSSGTDRSYNEQFF.

The rearrangement links TRBV29-1 to TRBJ1-2; TRBD1 matches 9 bases. Germline V CDR1 and CDR2: SQVTM, ANQGSEA. After removal of 6 bases from V and 3 bases from J, the junction contained 2 bases not matched to a gene. The CDR3 extends over 12 amino acids. The CDR3 reads CSVGQGDYGYTF. CDR3 bases: TGCAGCGTGGGACAGGGAGACTATGGCTACACCTTC.

The rearrangement links TRBV9 to TRBJ2-2; 8 bases are shared with TRBD2. The CDR3 totals 15 residues. After removal of 2 bases from V and 7 bases from J, the junction contained 7 bases not matched to a gene. Germline loops: CDR1 SGDLS, CDR2 YYNGEE. The CDR3 DNA reads TGTGCCAGCAGCGTCACGGGAGGGCCGGGCGGGGAGCTGTTTTTT. Its protein is CASSVTGGPGGELFF.

The chain joins TRBV15 to TRBJ2-1; maybe TRBD2 (6 bases). This CDR3 spans 12 amino acids. CDR1 is LNHNV and CDR2 is YYDKDF in the germline V gene (reference sequence). Trimming removed 4 bases from V and 12 bases from J, with 13 bases in between. CDR3 sequence (DNA): TGTGCCACCAGCACGACTAGTATTGCGCAGTTCTTC. It translates to CATSTTSIAQFF.

This chain links TRBV27 with TRBJ2-5; 8 nucleotides align to TRBD1. The tail of the sequence fits TRBJ2-7 better, so the J call may be wrong. Germline V gene data show CDR1 as MNHEY and CDR2 as SMNVEV (reference sequence). This CDR3 is built from 16 residues. CDR3 region: CASSWTGQPHFHEQYF. The DNA for the CDR3 is TGTGCCAGCAGCTGGACAGGGCAGCCCCACTTTCACGAGCAGTACTTC.

The V and J genes are TRBV15 and TRBJ1-5; D might be TRBD1 (6 bases). Trimming took 1 base from V and 4 from J, leaving 14 bases between them. CDR3 length equals 16 residues. Germline lookup yields CDR1 LNHNV and CDR2 YYDKDF (reference sequence). The DNA for the CDR3 is TGTGCCACCAGCAGAGGTTGGGGTCAGGGGAATCAGCCCCAGCATTTT. This encodes CATSRGWGQGNQPQHF.

The V call is TRBV2, the J call TRBJ1-6; D uncertain. CDR1 is SNHLY and CDR2 is FYNNEI in the germline V gene. This CDR3 is built from 15 residues. V lost 3 bases and J lost 6, with 12 bases in between. CDR3 residues: CASSEVTRVNSPLHF. CDR3 nucleotides: TGTGCCAGCAGTGAGGTTACCAGAGTTAATTCACCCCTCCACTTT.

This chain uses TRBV2 with TRBJ2-3, with TRBD2 matching over 10 bases. V lost 2 bases and J lost 5; bases outside the gene matches: 7. The germline CDR1 and CDR2 sequences are SNHLY and FYNNEI. The CDR3 runs 16 residues. The CDR3 DNA reads as TGTGCCAGCAGTGAAACAGGACTAGCGGAGAGAGATACGCAGTATTTT. It specifies CASSETGLAERDTQYF. Full variable domain (outside the CDR3, taken from reference TRBV2 and TRBJ2-3): EPEVTQTPSHQVTQMGQEVILRCVPISNHLYFYWYRQILGQKVEFLVSFYNNEISEKSEIFDDQFSVERPDGSNFTLKIRSTKLEDSAMYFCASSETGLAERDTQYFGPGTRLTVL.

The chain uses TRBV6-4 and TRBJ1-1; 9 nucleotides match TRBD1. V trimming: 6 bases; J trimming: 0 bases; junction bases outside the gene matches: 5. There are 15 residues in the CDR3. The germline V gene has CDR1 MRHNA and CDR2 SNTAGT. This CDR3 reads CASRGQGSLNTEAFF. DNA of the CDR3: TGTGCCAGCAGGGGACAGGGTTCCCTGAACACTGAAGCTTTCTTT.

This clone was detected once. The chain links TRBV2 to TRBJ1-1; 7 bases map to TRBD1. V lost 4 bases to trimming and J lost 6 bases; unmatched junction nucleotides: 8. Germline V gives CDR1 SNHLY, CDR2 FYNNEI. The CDR3 is 14 amino acids. This CDR3 reads CASSASDRVPEAFF. CDR3 nucleotides: TGTGCCAGCAGTGCCTCCGACAGGGTCCCTGAAGCTTTCTTT.

In the case of this clone: Germline and junction disagree at one end, which may indicate a read error. V and J are TRBV6-1 and TRBJ1-6; D is uncertain. The CDR3 has 16 amino acids. Germline V gene sequence: CDR1 MNHNS, CDR2 SASEGT. The CDR3 nucleotides are TGTGCCAGCAGTGAAGGGACGGGGTCCTACAATTCACCCCTCCACTTT. It translates to CASSEGTGSYNSPLHF.

This rearrangement joins TRBV7-9 to TRBJ1-4; TRBD1 matches 7 bases. Per the germline V gene, CDR1 is SEHNR and CDR2 is FQNEAQ (reference sequence). V dropped 4 bases and J dropped 5; count of bases not matched to a gene: 7. This CDR3 is built from 15 residues. The CDR3 region is CASSSRDSENEKLFF. DNA for the CDR3: TGTGCCAGCAGCTCCCGGGACAGTGAGAATGAAAAACTGTTTTTT.

J is TRBJ2-7 and V is TRBV29-1, with 7 bases matching TRBD1. Looked up from germline, CDR1 is SQVTM and CDR2 is ANQGSEA. Trimming cost V 0 bases and J 3 bases; bases outside gene matches: 2. The CDR3 spans 13 residues. CDR3 sequence (DNA): TGCAGCGTTGAAGACAGGGGGAGCTACGAGCAGTACTTC. Amino acids: CSVEDRGSYEQYF.